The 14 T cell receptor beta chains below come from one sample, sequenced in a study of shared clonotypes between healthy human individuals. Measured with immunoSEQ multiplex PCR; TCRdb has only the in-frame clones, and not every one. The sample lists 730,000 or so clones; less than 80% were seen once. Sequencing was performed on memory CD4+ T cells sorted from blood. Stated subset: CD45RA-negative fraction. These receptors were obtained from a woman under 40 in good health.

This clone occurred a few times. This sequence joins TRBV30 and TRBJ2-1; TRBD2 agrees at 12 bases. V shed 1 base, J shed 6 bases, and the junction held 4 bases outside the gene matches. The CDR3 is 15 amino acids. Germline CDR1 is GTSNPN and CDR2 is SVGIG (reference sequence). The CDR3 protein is CAWSAGTSGSNEQFF. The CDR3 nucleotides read TGTGCCTGGAGTGCCGGGACTAGCGGGTCCAATGAGCAGTTCTTC.

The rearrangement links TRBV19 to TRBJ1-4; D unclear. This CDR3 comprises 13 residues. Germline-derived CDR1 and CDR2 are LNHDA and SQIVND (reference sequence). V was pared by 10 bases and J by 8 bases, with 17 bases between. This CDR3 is CANQDRIKEKLFF. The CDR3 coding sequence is TGTGCCAACCAGGACCGTATAAAGGAAAAACTGTTTTTT. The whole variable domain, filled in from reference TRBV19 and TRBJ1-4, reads DGGITQSPKYLFRKEGQNVTLSCEQNLNHDAMYWYRQDPGQGLRLIYYSQIVNDFQKGDIAEGYSVSREKKESFPLTVTSAQKNPTAFYLCANQDRIKEKLFFGSGTQLSVL.

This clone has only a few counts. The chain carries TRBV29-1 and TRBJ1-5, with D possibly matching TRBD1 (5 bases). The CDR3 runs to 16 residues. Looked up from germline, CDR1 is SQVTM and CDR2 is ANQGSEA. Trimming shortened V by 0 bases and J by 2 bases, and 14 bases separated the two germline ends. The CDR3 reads CSVEEGAGTGNQPQHF. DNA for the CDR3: TGCAGCGTTGAAGAAGGGGCCGGGACGGGCAATCAGCCCCAGCATTTT. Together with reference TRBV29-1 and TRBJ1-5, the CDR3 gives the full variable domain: SAVISQKPSRDICQRGTSLTIQCQVDSQVTMMFWYRQQPGQSLTLIATANQGSEATYESGFVIDKFPISRPNLTFSTLTVSNMSPEDSSIYLCSVEEGAGTGNQPQHFGDGTRLSIL.

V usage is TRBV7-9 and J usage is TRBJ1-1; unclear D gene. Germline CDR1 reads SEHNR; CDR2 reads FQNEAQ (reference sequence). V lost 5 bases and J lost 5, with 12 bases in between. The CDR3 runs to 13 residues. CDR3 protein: CASSRLTGTEAFF. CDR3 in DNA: TGTGCCAGCAGCCGACTAACCGGGACTGAAGCTTTCTTT.

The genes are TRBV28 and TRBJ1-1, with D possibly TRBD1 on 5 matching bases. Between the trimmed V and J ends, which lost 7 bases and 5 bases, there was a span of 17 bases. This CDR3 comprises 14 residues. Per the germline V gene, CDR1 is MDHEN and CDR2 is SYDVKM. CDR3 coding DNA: TGTGCCAGCACCAAGACAGCCTCGGGGACTGAAGCTTTCTTT. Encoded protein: CASTKTASGTEAFF.

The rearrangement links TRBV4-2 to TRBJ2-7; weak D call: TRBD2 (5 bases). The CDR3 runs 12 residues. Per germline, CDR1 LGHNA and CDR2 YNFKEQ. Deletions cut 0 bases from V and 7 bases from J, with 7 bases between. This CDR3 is CASSQDPGEQYF. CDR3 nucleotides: TGTGCCAGCAGCCAAGATCCGGGAGAGCAGTACTTC.

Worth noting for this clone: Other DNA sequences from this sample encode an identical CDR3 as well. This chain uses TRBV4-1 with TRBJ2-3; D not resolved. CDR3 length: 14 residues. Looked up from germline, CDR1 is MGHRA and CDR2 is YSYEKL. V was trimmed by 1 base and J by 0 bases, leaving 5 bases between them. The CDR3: CASSQVPSTDTQYF. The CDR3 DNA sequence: TGCGCCAGCAGCCAAGTACCTAGCACAGATACGCAGTATTTT.

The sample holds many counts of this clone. CDR3 amino acids: CASSPPSGRAGEQFF. The CDR3 bases are TGTGCCAGCTCACCGCCTAGCGGGAGGGCCGGTGAGCAGTTCTTC. The chain carries TRBV18 and TRBJ2-1; 12 bases are shared with TRBD2. The CDR3 runs 15 residues. Germline CDR1 reads KGHSH; CDR2 reads LQKENI. The ends lost 3 bases at V and 9 bases at J; junction bases unmatched: 6.

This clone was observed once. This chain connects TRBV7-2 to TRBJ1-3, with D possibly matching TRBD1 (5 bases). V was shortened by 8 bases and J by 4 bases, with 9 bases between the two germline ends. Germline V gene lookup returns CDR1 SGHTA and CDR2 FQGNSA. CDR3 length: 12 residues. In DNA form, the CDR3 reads TGTGCCAGCGACAGTGCCGGAAACACCATATATTTT. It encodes CASDSAGNTIYF.

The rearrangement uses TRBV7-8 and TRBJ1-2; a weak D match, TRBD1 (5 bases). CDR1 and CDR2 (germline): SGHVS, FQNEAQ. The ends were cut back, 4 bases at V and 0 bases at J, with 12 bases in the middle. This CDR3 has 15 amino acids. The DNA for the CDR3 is TGTGCCAGCAGCTCCGCGGTGGGGGCTAACTATGGCTACACCTTC. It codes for CASSSAVGANYGYTF.

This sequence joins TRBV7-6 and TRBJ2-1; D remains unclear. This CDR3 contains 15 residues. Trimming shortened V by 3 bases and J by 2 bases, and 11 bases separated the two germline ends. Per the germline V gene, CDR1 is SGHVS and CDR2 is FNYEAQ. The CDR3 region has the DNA TGTGCCAGCAGCTTGCGAGGAGTCACCTACAATGAGCAGTTCTTC. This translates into CASSLRGVTYNEQFF.

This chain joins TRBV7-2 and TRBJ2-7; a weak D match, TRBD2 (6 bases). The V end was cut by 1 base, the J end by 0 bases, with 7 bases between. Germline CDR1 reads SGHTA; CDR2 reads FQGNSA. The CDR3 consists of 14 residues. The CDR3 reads CASSLGGLSYEQYF. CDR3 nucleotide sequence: TGTGCCAGCAGCTTAGGGGGACTCTCCTACGAGCAGTACTTC.

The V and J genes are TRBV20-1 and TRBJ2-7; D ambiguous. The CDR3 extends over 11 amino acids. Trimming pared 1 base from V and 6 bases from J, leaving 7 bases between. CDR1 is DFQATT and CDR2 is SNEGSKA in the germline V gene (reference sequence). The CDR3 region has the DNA TGCAGTGCTAGAGGGGTAGGCGAGCAGTACTTC. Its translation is CSARGVGEQYF.

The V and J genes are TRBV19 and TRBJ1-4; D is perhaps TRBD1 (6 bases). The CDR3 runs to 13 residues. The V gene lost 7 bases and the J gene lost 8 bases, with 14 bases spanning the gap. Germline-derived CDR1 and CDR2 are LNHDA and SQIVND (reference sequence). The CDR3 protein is CASKLQGREKLFF. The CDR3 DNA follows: TGTGCCAGTAAGCTACAGGGACGGGAAAAACTGTTTTTT.